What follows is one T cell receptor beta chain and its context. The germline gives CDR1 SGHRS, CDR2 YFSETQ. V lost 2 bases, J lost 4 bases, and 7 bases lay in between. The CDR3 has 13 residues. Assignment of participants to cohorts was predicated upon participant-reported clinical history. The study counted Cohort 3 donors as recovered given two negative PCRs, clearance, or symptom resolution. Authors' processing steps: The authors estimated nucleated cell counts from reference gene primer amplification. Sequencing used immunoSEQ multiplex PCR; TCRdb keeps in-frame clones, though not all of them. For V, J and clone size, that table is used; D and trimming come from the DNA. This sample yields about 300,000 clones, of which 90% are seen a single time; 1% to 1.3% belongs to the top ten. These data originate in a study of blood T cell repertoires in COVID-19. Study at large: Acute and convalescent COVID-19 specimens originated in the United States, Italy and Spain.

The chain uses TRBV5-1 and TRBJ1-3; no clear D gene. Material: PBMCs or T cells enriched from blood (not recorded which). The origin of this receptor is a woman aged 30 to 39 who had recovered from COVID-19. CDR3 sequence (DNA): TGCGCCAGCAGCTTTGAGGGAGGAAACACCATATATTTT. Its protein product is CASSFEGGNTIYF.